The clone carrying this T cell receptor (beta chain) occurred many times. Antigen specificity is unknown. Each CDR3 protein gets one entry after TCRdb re-called the 5' RACE reads with MiXCR. The sample yields approximately 24,000 distinct CDR3 sequences, around 4.6% seen once. The data derive from a study of spatial heterogeneity in lung cancer. Study outcomes and limitations: Compared with follow-up, resection was when ubiquitous expanded tumor TCRs appeared in blood more.

Time point denoted: sample taken at primary tumor resection. The specimen comprised PBMCs, sampled at surgery. This TCR was sampled from a male donor with early-stage non-small cell lung cancer.

The CDR3 sequence is CASSVDDPGQYF. CDR3 nucleotide sequence: TGTGCCAGCAGTGTGGACGACCCGGGGCAGTACTTC. The rearrangement joins TRBV2 to TRBJ2-7, with D uncertain. Trimming removed 4 bases from V and 9 bases from J, with 13 bases in between. Germline assignment: CDR1 SNHLY and CDR2 FYNNEI. The CDR3 totals 12 residues.